This is a list of T cell receptor beta chains from one sample in a study of CD8 T cells in Susac syndrome. TCRdb independently ran MiXCR on the immunoSEQ multiplex PCR reads; one entry per CDR3 protein. The table lists 130,000 or so distinct CDR3 sequences, around 95% of them singletons, with over 0.1% in the top ten. The sequenced material came from CD4+ T cells from PBMCs. These receptors originate from a human donor with multiple sclerosis. The CDR3 runs from the conserved cysteine through the conserved F or W. The D gene is left open where the match is weak.

D: TRBD1
V: TRBV12-3/TRBV12-4
J: TRBJ1-5
CDR3: CASSKRTGGSGNQPQHF

D: TRBD1
V: TRBV30
J: TRBJ2-7
CDR3: CAWTIGTAFYF

D: -
V: TRBV20-1
J: TRBJ2-5
CDR3: CSARDRPQYF

D: -
V: TRBV20-1
J: TRBJ2-4
CDR3: CGAKVGKNIQYF

D: -
V: TRBV5-1
J: TRBJ1-1
CDR3: CASSLYRPGNTEAFF

D: -
V: TRBV11-1
J: TRBJ2-7
CDR3: CASSLETGPPYEQYF

D: -
V: TRBV20-1
J: TRBJ2-1
CDR3: CSASPAGVWGNEQFF

D: -
V: TRBV3-1
J: TRBJ2-3
CDR3: CASSQGGAGTDTQYF

D: TRBD1
V: TRBV28
J: TRBJ2-7
CDR3: CASSPAGTGRKDEQYF

D: -
V: TRBV12-3/TRBV12-4
J: TRBJ2-2
CDR3: CAIGTGNTGELFF

D: -
V: TRBV5-1
J: TRBJ1-1
CDR3: CASSQWGDIIGTEAFF

D: TRBD2
V: TRBV7-3
J: TRBJ2-3
CDR3: CASSLIGGGPTDTQYF

D: -
V: TRBV20-1
J: TRBJ1-4
CDR3: CSAQIRRQENEKLFF

D: -
V: TRBV3-1
J: TRBJ2-1
CDR3: CASSQGLAHNEQFF

D: TRBD2
V: TRBV7-2
J: TRBJ2-1
CDR3: CASSLAASGSSSYNEQFF

D: -
V: TRBV28
J: TRBJ2-3
CDR3: CASSEQGAGRGTQYF